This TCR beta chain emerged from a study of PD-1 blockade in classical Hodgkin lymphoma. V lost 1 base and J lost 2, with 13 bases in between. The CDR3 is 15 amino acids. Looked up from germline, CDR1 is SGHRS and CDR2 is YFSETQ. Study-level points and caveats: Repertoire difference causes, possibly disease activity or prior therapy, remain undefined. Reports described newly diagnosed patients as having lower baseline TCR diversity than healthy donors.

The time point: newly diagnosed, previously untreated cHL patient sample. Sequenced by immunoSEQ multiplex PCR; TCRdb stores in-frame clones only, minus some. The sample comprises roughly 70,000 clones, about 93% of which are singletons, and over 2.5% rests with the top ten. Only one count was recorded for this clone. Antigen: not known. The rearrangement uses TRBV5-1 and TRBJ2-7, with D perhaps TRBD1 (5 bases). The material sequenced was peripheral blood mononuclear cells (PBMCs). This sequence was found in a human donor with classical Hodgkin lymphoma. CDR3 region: CASSLHGRVTYEQYF. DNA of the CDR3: TGCGCCAGCAGCTTGCACGGCAGGGTAACCTACGAGCAGTACTTC.